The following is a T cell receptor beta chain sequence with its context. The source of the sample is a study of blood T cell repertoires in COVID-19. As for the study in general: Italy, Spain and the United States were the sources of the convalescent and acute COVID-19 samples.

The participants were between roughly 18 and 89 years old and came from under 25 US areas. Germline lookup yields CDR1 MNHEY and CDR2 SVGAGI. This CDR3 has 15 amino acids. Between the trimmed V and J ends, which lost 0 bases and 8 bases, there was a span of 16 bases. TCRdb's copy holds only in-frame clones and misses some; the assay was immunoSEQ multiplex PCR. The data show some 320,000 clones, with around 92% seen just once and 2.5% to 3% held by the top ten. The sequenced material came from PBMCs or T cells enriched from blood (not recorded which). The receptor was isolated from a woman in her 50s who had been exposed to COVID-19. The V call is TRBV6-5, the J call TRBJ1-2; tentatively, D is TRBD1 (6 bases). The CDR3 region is CASSYSRAGVGGYTF. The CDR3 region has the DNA TGTGCCAGCAGTTACTCGAGGGCAGGGGTTGGAGGCTACACCTTC.